These T cell receptor beta chains were read from a single sample in a study of blood T cell repertoires in COVID-19. Profiling relied on immunoSEQ multiplex PCR, and the TCRdb table lists in-frame clones only, not all of them. The table lists around 100,000 clones, roughly 85% of them singletons. The sequencing sample was made of peripheral blood. Receptor source: an older woman with acute or convalescent COVID-19. Each CDR3 is given with its conserved first and last residue. Only some rows state a clone size, as once, few, many or a class for expanded clones.

j_gene: TRBJ2-3; v_gene: TRBV10-1; abundance: .; CDR3aa: CASSEAGLAGGRTDTQYF
j_gene: TRBJ1-6; v_gene: TRBV11-2; abundance: few; CDR3aa: CASSFTGRGNSPLHF
j_gene: TRBJ2-7; v_gene: TRBV7-8; abundance: .; CDR3aa: CASSLAGTFAIHEQYF
j_gene: TRBJ2-3; v_gene: TRBV7-2; abundance: .; CDR3aa: CASSLGPRDTDTQYF
j_gene: TRBJ2-5; v_gene: TRBV5-1; abundance: .; CDR3aa: CASRLMTSQETQYF
j_gene: TRBJ2-4; v_gene: TRBV10-3; abundance: .; CDR3aa: CAISDGAGGNIQYF
j_gene: TRBJ1-4; v_gene: TRBV25-1; abundance: .; CDR3aa: CASNDRLNEKLFF
j_gene: TRBJ2-1; v_gene: TRBV4-1; abundance: many; CDR3aa: CASSQDLGYNEQFF
j_gene: TRBJ2-6; v_gene: TRBV7-6; abundance: once; CDR3aa: CASSLRTFVGAEANVLTF
j_gene: TRBJ1-6; v_gene: TRBV28; abundance: .; CDR3aa: CASSPNRGYSPLHF
j_gene: TRBJ2-2; v_gene: TRBV6-6; abundance: few; CDR3aa: CASSYPGRGNGELFF
j_gene: TRBJ1-1; v_gene: TRBV6-5; abundance: .; CDR3aa: CASSYPTGAHTEAFF
j_gene: TRBJ2-1; v_gene: TRBV9; abundance: once; CDR3aa: CASSPTSGGYSSYNEQFF
j_gene: TRBJ2-1; v_gene: TRBV7-3; abundance: .; CDR3aa: CASSFGGGAINEQFF
j_gene: TRBJ2-1; v_gene: TRBV12-5; abundance: .; CDR3aa: CASGNGQGNEQFF
j_gene: TRBJ1-5; v_gene: TRBV28; abundance: .; CDR3aa: CASSPGNRGWDQPQHF
j_gene: TRBJ1-2; v_gene: TRBV7-2; abundance: .; CDR3aa: CASSLGGQGAGNYGYTF
j_gene: TRBJ1-1; v_gene: TRBV10-3; abundance: once; CDR3aa: CAISDRENTEAFF
j_gene: TRBJ1-5; v_gene: TRBV10-3; abundance: .; CDR3aa: CAISQGLDSNQPQHF
j_gene: TRBJ2-3; v_gene: TRBV4-1; abundance: .; CDR3aa: CATRGALGTDTQYF
j_gene: TRBJ1-1; v_gene: TRBV6-1; abundance: .; CDR3aa: CASSYGESNTEAFF
j_gene: TRBJ1-2; v_gene: TRBV28; abundance: .; CDR3aa: CASSPGHRPTANYGYTF
j_gene: TRBJ2-1; v_gene: TRBV6-4; abundance: .; CDR3aa: CASSDSGGPYNEQFF
j_gene: TRBJ2-1; v_gene: TRBV13; abundance: .; CDR3aa: CASSLNAGGYNEQFF
j_gene: TRBJ2-3; v_gene: TRBV24-1; abundance: .; CDR3aa: CATSGAGPDTQYF